The present entry profiles one T cell receptor (beta chain) with its context. Its antigen is still unknown. Base-call qualities are not available, and no considerably larger clone is one nucleotide away. The cohort comprised more than 550 healthy bone marrow donors. At the time of sampling, all cohort members were nominally healthy, though unrecorded immune exposures were likely present. The donor tested CMV seronegative and was one of the 352 seronegative cohort members. A peripheral blood sample was collected from each donor, and TCR beta sequencing was performed on peripheral blood mononuclear cells. The Qiagen DNeasy Blood Extraction Kit was used to extract genomic DNA from the blood cell samples. The data stem from a study of cytomegalovirus exposure and HLA in healthy donors (dated by TCRdb to 2016 to 2017). As for the study more broadly: An earlier analysis of roughly 630 of the donors reported more than 250 Gb of sequence data and more than 90 million unique TCR beta sequences from 150 million to 200 million T cells. About 5 DR-DQ haplotypes were handled as single units for association and clustering, since linkage in the cohort was strong. A later analysis re-examined previously published TCR beta repertoires from over 500 donors and added high-resolution HLA genotyping to investigate patterns of TCR occurrence. Across 398 genotyped donors of the cohort, an average of about 200,000 unique TCR beta nucleotide sequences per donor were sequenced, and roughly 18% of those sequences were non-productive. An earlier analysis of fewer than 750 of the donors used high-throughput TCR beta sequencing to judge whether each TCR beta V gene segment behaved as functional or pseudogenic. The genetic ancestry cluster associated with self-reported Caucasian donors included around four fifths of the 398 genotyped donors. The aim of the study was to test whether cataloging public T cell receptors could identify signatures of past pathogen exposure. An early release that covered 640 HLA-typed donors contained approximately 300 gigabases of sequencing data and about 84 million unique TCR sequences. A later genetic analysis took genome-wide SNP genotypes for about 60% of the roughly 670 donors and used that subset as a discovery cohort. The number of typed donors differed by locus: about 620-640 for A, B, C, DRB1 and DQB1; some 500 for DQA1; approximately 610 for DPA1; and about 470 for DPB1. Every repertoire in the discovery cohort had been generated on one and the same sequencing platform. HLA typing included class I and class II loci at four-digit resolution. The study combined high-throughput TCR immunosequencing, statistical association of individual TCRs with disease status, and machine learning to predict cytomegalovirus infection status. Rather than drawing on any new phenotypic data, the later analysis identified candidate immune exposures from TCR beta sequences and the way those sequences occurred across donors. A separate validation cohort of about 110 different subjects was used in addition to the roughly 620-subject first cohort. The T cell repertoires of under 700 subjects were profiled by immunosequencing and related to cytomegalovirus serostatus. Donor age, sex, ethnicity and CMV serostatus were compiled alongside the repertoire data. Study-wide conclusions, independent of this receptor: When HLA alleles, especially DR and DQ, strongly co-occurred, attributing TCR associations to individual alleles was difficult. The authors suggested that the approach could potentially be extended to other disease states and immunological phenotypes. Because counts were too low, about 18 rarely observed V segments, including chromosome 9 orphons, were excluded from the earlier analysis of some 540 of the donors. A later analysis reported that several top co-occurrence clusters appeared linked to parvovirus B19, influenza, CMV and Epstein-Barr virus. A later analysis associated 17,000 or so TCR beta sequences with specific HLA alleles at a false discovery rate of 0.05. While some public TCRs were present in many individuals, most TCR sequences turned up only very rarely across donors. According to a later analysis, most CMV-associated TCR beta chains appeared to be HLA-restricted, and the HLA associations seemed to be driven largely by CMV exposure. A group of highly shared sequence variants was considered likely to be a technical artifact of the sequencing pipeline. Roughly uniform sequencing depth across donors was assumed in presence/absence analyses, although this assumption may not hold. Some IMGT-functional V segments, including TRBV6-2 and TRBV6-3, could not be told apart with the 87-base-pair reads, so those segments were excluded. A few of the identified cytomegalovirus-associated TCR beta chains were confirmed in vitro to be specific for cytomegalovirus antigens. A later genetic analysis associated a missense DCLRE1C variant with V-gene and J-gene trimming of TCR beta chains, and an independent cohort replicated the association. A later genetic analysis reported fewer N-insertions in productive TCRs among donors in an Asian-associated ancestry cluster than the approximately 670-donor mean. A further reported finding was that TCR beta sequences accurately predicted the HLA-A and HLA-B alleles for most subjects in the first cohort. Cytomegalovirus status was reported to be diagnosed by the classifier with high specificity and sensitivity in both the original and validation cohorts. In the study, some 160 TCR beta chains were listed as associated with cytomegalovirus. The only immune exposure information available for the cohort was CMV serostatus. An earlier analysis of approximately 570 of the donors showed that most TCR beta V segments appeared in productive rearrangements either about 87% or about 30% of the time, which broadly matched IMGT annotations. Correlated functional status among segregating V segments might reflect linkage disequilibrium, but an unknown experimental factor could not be ruled out. In a later analysis, HLA-associated TCR beta chains were found to be more clonally expanded and to have lower generation probabilities than equally common non-associated chains. Because some donors lacked HLA typing at each locus, the association tests relied only on the typed subset. Only TCR beta chains were sequenced in this cohort, and the absence of alpha or paired-chain data limited detectable features. In a later analysis, TCR association rates were found to vary across HLA loci, with the most associated TCRs seen for DRB1 alleles and the fewest for HLA-C alleles.

The receptor library was made with the immunoSEQ multiplex PCR assay. The multiplex PCR relied on a mix of 60 forward primers for TCR Vbeta segments and 13 reverse primers for TCR Jbeta segments. A multiplex PCR assay on genomic DNA amplified the CDR3 region of rearranged TCR beta genes. The amplified TCR beta libraries were sequenced on the Illumina HiSeq System as 87-base-pair reads. Under the source paper's analysis protocol: Across the 500 to 850 repertoires, a later analysis counted approximately 83 million unique TCR beta chains, about 10 million of which were shared by at least two donors. To remove PCR and sequencing errors, raw reads were error-corrected and collapsed into unique sequences using a nearest-neighbor algorithm that merged closely related sequences. To assign V, D and J gene segments, CDR3 sequences were aligned to IMGT reference sequences. For a sequence to be retained, a match of at least six nucleotides to both a V gene segment and a J gene segment was required. A rearrangement was called productive if the CDR3 had no stop codons and remained in frame with V and J, and every other rearrangement was called non-productive. CDR3 was defined by IMGT convention, running from the second conserved V-encoded cysteine to the conserved J-encoded phenylalanine. The earlier analysis of approximately 500 of the donors excluded sequences that lacked an unambiguous match to a single V gene segment. An earlier analysis of a few hundred of the donors classified V segments as functional when productive rearrangements were above 56.7% and as segregating when the standard deviation between donors was above 5%. A statistical classification framework was developed to diagnose cytomegalovirus status using the catalog of TCR beta chain sequences. A later analysis assigned V and J genes by comparing TCR nucleotide sequences with IMGT/GENE-DB human TR gene sequences. Using the TCRdist pipeline, a later analysis assigned CDR3 sequences along with most-parsimonious VDJ recombination scenarios. In a later analysis, every TCR beta chain was defined by the combination of its CDR3 amino acid sequence and its V-gene family, and reads without a unique V-gene family were dropped. A later analysis removed several hundred highly shared, low-generation-probability nucleotide sequences to deal with suspected cross-contamination and a sequencing artifact. A later analysis calculated a clonal expansion index for each public chain from normalized within-repertoire ranks of inferred template counts. In a later analysis, generation probabilities were computed using a VDJ recombination model fitted to out-of-frame rearrangements, and the results were checked against IGoR. Hypergeometric tests were used in a later analysis to score TCR-TCR, TCR-HLA and TCR-CMV co-occurrence, with a repertoire-size bias correction applied to the TCR pairs. A later analysis estimated false discovery rates by permuting HLA or CMV assignments 20 times. A later analysis grouped co-occurring TCRs with DBSCAN, adding TCRdist sequence similarity when clustering within HLA-allele-positive subsets. Repertoires with fewer than 30,000 or more than 120,000 public chains were left out of co-occurrence clustering, as were about 5 repertoires with anomalous nucleotide sharing. Drawn from immuneACCESS, this table holds only the in-frame rearrangements with V and J called that TCRdb kept. Clones are partly lost; checked studies trace under half to an unresolved V gene and leave the rest unexplained. That table gives V, J and clone size, and the DNA gave D and trimming. A total of over 200,000 clones appear in this sample, about 70% of them only once. The ten largest clones capture 1.8% of the sample.

The CDR3 holds 13 amino acids from the cysteine to the phenylalanine. Of all the DNA, just the CDR3 is kept, 39 bases in frame from base 1. Trimming at the junction amounts to 5 bases on V and 2 bases on J, and the germline ends lie 9 bases apart. CDR1 and CDR2 were assigned from the germline V gene as MNHEY and SVGAGI. What was sequenced was PBMCs. Here the chain combines TRBV6-5 and TRBJ1-1, with TRBD1 tentatively as D gene (5 bases match). The receptor's source is a woman aged 25 to 39 in good health and CMV-seronegative. The base sequence is TGTGCCAGCAGTACAGACAGAAACACTGAAGCTTTCTTT. This gives the protein CASSTDRNTEAFF.